The source of this TCR beta chain is a study of blood T cell repertoires in COVID-19 (dated by TCRdb to about 2020). For the study in its entirety: The collaborator samples originated in the United States, Italy and Spain and spanned the acute and convalescent phases of COVID-19. The repertoires were released in a freely available public database meant as a resource for research on the immune response to SARS-CoV-2. The samples were drawn from two sources: the first 160 participants of the ongoing ImmuneRACE study, and 1,254 subjects contributed by 6 global collaborators. Sample metadata almost always included a de-identified subject ID, COVID-19 status, age in years and sex. Deeply sampled blood TCRbeta repertoires from subjects exposed to, actively infected with, or recovered from COVID-19 were included in the dataset. The material from the prospective study consisted of cDNA or gDNA derived from T cells, B-cell-depleted T cells, or PBMCs. Where available, HLA class I and class II types were obtained from metadata supplied by the sample provider rather than from assay-based typing.

Turning to this clone: This clone's antigen is unknown. No per-base quality is available; no much larger clone lies one base away.

Each collaborating institution followed its own protocols to collect whole blood in K2EDTA tubes. For TCRbeta analysis, collaborator samples were shipped as frozen whole blood, as isolated PBMCs, or as DNA extracted from either sample type. The CDR3, from cysteine to phenylalanine, totals 15 residues. Here the CDR3 DNA is all that survives: 45 bases in frame from base 1. Trimmed from V: 4 bases; trimmed from J: 4 bases; junction bases lacking a gene match: 3. CDR1 and CDR2 are read off the germline V gene as SGHVS and FQNEAQ. The immunoSEQ Assay, a bias-controlled multiplex PCR, was used to amplify TCRbeta CDR3 regions from genomic DNA. Per the original workflow: The number of nucleated cells in each sample was estimated by amplification of reference gene primers within the assay. To quantify the absolute abundance of each unique TCRbeta CDR3 rearrangement, sequence reads were collapsed and filtered. For each sample, productive Simpson clonality was calculated as the square root of Simpson's diversity index over productive rearrangements. TCRdb carries this immuneACCESS record with in-frame sequences only. Its versions omit some clonotypes, under half of them owing to an unresolved V gene in the studies checked, with the rest unexplained. The V and J calls and clone size were taken over from that table, and D and trimming were inferred from the DNA. This sample lists some 56,000 clones; about four fifths were detected once. The top ten clones comprise 25% to 35% of the sample.

The research as a whole found: The quantity of clinical and demographic metadata differed by source and by participant and was supplied without curation.

This clonotype originated in a woman of 80 years or more with active or convalescent COVID-19. The chain links TRBV7-8 with TRBJ2-1; 11 bases in between match TRBD1. Sample: peripheral blood. The DNA sequence is given as TGTGCCAGCAGCTCCGGGACAGGGGGTTACAATGAGCAGTTCTTC. Its translation reads: CASSSGTGGYNEQFF.